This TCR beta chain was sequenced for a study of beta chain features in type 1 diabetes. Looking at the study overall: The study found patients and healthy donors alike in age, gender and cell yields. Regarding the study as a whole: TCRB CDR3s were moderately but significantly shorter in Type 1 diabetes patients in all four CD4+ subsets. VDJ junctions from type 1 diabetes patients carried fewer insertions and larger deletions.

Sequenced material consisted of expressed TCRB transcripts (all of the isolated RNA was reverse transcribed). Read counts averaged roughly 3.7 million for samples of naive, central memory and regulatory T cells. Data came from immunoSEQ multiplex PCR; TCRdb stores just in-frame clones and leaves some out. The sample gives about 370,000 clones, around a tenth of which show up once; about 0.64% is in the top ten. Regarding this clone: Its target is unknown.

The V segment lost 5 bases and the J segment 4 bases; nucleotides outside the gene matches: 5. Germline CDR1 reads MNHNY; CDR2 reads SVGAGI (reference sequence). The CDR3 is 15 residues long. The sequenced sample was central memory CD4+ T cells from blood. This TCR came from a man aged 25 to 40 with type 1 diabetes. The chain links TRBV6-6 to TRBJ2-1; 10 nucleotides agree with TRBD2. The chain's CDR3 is CASSPRLAGYNEQFF. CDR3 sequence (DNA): TGTGCCAGCAGTCCCCGACTAGCGGGTTACAATGAGCAGTTCTTC.